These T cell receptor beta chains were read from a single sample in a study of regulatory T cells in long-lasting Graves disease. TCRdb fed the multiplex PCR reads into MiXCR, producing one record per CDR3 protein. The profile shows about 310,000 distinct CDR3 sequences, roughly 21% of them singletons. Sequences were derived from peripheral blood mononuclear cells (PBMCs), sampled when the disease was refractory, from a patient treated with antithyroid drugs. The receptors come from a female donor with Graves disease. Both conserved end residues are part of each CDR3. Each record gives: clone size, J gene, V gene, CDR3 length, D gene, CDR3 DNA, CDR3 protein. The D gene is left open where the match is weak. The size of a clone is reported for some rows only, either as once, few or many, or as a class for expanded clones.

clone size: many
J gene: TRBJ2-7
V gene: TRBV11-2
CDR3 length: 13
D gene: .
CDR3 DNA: TGTGCCAGCAGCTTACTAGGTGGCGGCGAGCAGTACTTC
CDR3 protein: CASSLLGGGEQYF

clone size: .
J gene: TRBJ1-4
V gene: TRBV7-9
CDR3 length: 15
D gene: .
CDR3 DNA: TGTGCCAGCAGCTTAGAATCGGACGGGAATGAAAAACTGTTTTTT
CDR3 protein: CASSLESDGNEKLFF

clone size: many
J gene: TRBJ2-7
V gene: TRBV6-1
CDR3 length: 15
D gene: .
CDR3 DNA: TGTGCCAGCACTCTATACACAGGACGGATTTACGAGCAGTACTTC
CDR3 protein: CASTLYTGRIYEQYF

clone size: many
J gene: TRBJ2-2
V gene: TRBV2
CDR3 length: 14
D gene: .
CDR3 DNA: TGTGCCAGCAGTGTCGAGAACCTAACCGGGGAGCTGTTTTTT
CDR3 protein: CASSVENLTGELFF

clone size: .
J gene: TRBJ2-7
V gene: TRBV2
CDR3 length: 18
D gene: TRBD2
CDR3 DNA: TGTGCCAGCAGTCCTAGACTAGCGGGAGGCCTAAACTCCTACGAGCAGTACTTC
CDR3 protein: CASSPRLAGGLNSYEQYF

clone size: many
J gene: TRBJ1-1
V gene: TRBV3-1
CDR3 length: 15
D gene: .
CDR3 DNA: TGTGCCAGCAGCCAAGCTACCGCAGGGAGGGAGGGCGCTTTCTTT
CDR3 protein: CASSQATAGREGAFF

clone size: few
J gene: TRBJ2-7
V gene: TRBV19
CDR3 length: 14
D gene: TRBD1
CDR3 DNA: TGTGCCAGTAAAGGACAGGGGAGCTCCTACGAGCAGTACTTC
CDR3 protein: CASKGQGSSYEQYF

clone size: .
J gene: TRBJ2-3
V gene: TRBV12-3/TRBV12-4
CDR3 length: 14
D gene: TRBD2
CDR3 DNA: TGTGCCAGCAGCCCATCGGGAGGGCCAGATACGCAGTATTTT
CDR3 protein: CASSPSGGPDTQYF

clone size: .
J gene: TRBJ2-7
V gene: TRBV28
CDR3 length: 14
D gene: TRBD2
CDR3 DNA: TGTGCCAGCAGTTACAGCGGGAGGGCCGAAGAGCAGTACTTC
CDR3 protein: CASSYSGRAEEQYF

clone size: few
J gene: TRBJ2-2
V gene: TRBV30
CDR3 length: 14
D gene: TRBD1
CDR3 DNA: TGTGCCTGGGCGGGACAGGGGGTTCTCGGGGAGCTGTTTTTT
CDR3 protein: CAWAGQGVLGELFF

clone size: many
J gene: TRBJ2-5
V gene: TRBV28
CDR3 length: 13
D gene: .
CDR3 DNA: TGTGCCAGCAGTCCAGGAAGGGGGGAGACCCAGTACTTC
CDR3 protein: CASSPGRGETQYF

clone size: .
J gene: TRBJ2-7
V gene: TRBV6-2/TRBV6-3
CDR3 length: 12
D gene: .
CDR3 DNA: TGTGCCAGCAGTTACTCGTTCGACGAGCAGTACTTC
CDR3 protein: CASSYSFDEQYF

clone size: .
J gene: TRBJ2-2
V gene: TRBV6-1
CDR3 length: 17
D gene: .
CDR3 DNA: TGTGCCAGCAGGAAAATCCCGGGACTCGCGTCCACCGGGGAGCTGTTTTTT
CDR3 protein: CASRKIPGLASTGELFF

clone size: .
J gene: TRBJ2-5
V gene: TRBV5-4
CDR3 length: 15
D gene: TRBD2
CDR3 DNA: TGTGCCAGCAGCCCCTCTCTAGCGGGAGCAGAGACCCAGTACTTC
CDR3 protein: CASSPSLAGAETQYF

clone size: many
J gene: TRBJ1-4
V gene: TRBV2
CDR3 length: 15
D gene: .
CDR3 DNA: TGTGCCAGCAGTGAAAACGGTTGGACTAATGAAAAACTGTTTTTT
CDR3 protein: CASSENGWTNEKLFF

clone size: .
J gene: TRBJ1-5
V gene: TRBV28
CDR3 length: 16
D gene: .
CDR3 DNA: TGTGCCAGCAGTTTATTTAGACAAACATCTAATCAGCCCCAGCATTTT
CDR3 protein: CASSLFRQTSNQPQHF

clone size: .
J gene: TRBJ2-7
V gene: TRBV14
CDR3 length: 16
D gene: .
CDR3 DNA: TGTGCCAGCAGCCAAGATGGGGGCGGGTTCTCCTACGAGCAGTACTTC
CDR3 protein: CASSQDGGGFSYEQYF

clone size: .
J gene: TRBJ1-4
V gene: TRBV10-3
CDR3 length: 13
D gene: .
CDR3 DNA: TGTGCCATCAGTGGCCGGGATAATGAAAAACTGTTTTTT
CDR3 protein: CAISGRDNEKLFF

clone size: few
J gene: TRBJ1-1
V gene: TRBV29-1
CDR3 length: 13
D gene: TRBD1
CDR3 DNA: TGCAGCGTTGGCGACAGGGGGGACACTGAAGCTTTCTTT
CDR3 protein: CSVGDRGDTEAFF

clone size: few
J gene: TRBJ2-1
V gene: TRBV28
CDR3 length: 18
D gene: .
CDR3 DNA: TGTGCCAGCAGTCAACAGGGGGGGGGGGGCCCTGGCTACAATGAGCAGTTCTTC
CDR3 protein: CASSQQGGGGPGYNEQFF

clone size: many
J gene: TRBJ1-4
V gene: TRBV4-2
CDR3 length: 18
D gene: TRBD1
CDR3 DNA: TGTGCCAGCAGCCAAGATCCCTCTGGACAGGGCCGGGGTGAAAAACTGTTTTTT
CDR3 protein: CASSQDPSGQGRGEKLFF

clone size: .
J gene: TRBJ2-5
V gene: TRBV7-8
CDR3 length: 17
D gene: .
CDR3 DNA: TGTGCCAGCAGCTTAGTACAGGGAAAGAGGGGACAAGAGACCCAGTACTTC
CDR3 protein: CASSLVQGKRGQETQYF

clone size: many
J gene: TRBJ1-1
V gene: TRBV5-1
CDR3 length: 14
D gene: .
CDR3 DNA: TGCGCCAGCAGCCTCCGGTTTTCTGACACTGAAGCTTTCTTT
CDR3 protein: CASSLRFSDTEAFF